Described below is a single T cell receptor beta chain sequence and its context. This clonotype was picked up a small number of times. This clone's antigen is unknown. No base qualities exist here, and no much larger clone lies one base off it. Sequencing was carried out with an Illumina HiSeq 1500. TCRdb reprocessed the public reads (quality trimming at Q25 with fastp, clone calling with MiXCR) and kept in-frame beta chains. Each CDR3 protein appears once, grouped with its most common genes and DNA. The sample profile shows tens of thousands of distinct CDR3 sequences; around 20% of them were found once. Approximately 17% of the sample is in the top ten clones. This sample stems from a study of T cell repertoires in cytomegalovirus infection (dated by TCRdb to the late 2010s). Describing the broader study: The HLA type of each donor mattered for the analysis, because public TCR beta signatures pointed to carriage of CMV infection along with the matching HLA type. General conclusions and limits of the study: In both this cohort and an independent roughly 400-donor cohort, the cumulative frequency of public TCR beta family members distinguished carriers of CMV infection plus the relevant HLA type. In the ex vivo response, HLA-C-restricted CMV-specific TCR beta clonotypes were dominant, and in two of eight donors the single most frequent clonotype came from this HLA-C-restricted group.

Deletion took 1 base off V and 10 bases off J, with a span of 8 bases between the germline ends. From a lookup of the germline V gene, CDR1 and CDR2 are MNHEY and SVGEGT. Counted from cysteine to phenylalanine, this CDR3 has 12 amino acids. Just the 36-base CDR3 DNA is kept, in frame starting at base 1. This sequence uses TRBV6-2 or TRBV6-3 and TRBJ2-1, and the D gene may be TRBD2, 5 bases matching. The receptor was derived from a human donor in good health (CMV status not recorded). Some clones in this sample may be carry-over from other donors' samples. Sequenced material: PBMCs, sequenced either directly or after in vitro stimulation (not recorded which). For the CDR3, the sequence is CASSYYGVEQFF. Here is the DNA: TGTGCCAGCAGTTACTACGGGGTCGAGCAGTTCTTC.